The 16 T cell receptor beta chains below all came from one sample that was sequenced in a study of CD8 T cells in ankylosing spondylitis. TCRdb re-analysed the 5' RACE reads in MiXCR, keeping a single row per CDR3 protein. The sample holds fewer than 200,000 distinct CDR3 sequences; 15% to 20% are singletons and the top ten take roughly 4%. Input material: blood, either unsorted or a sorted T cell fraction (not recorded which). The receptors come from a male donor between 10 and 30 years old with ankylosing spondylitis or in good health (not recorded which).

In its sample, this clonotype was seen many times. This rearrangement joins TRBV11-2 to TRBJ2-1, with 11 bases that match TRBD2. Looked up from germline, CDR1 is SGHAT and CDR2 is FQNNGV. The CDR3 runs 18 residues. The ends lost 4 bases at V and 1 base at J; junction bases unmatched: 9. The CDR3 sequence is CASSSGGLAGGSYNEQFF. DNA for the CDR3: TGTGCCAGCAGCTCTGGTGGGCTAGCGGGAGGATCCTACAATGAGCAGTTCTTC.

This clonotype was recorded many times. The V and J genes are TRBV6-5 and TRBJ2-1, with TRBD2 matching 10 bases. Per germline, CDR1 MNHEY and CDR2 SVGAGI. CDR3 length: 15 residues. Trimming cost V 6 bases and J 2 bases; bases outside gene matches: 4. In nucleotides, the CDR3 is TGTGCCAGCAGCTTTCTAGCGGGAGCCTACAATGAGCAGTTCTTC. It translates to CASSFLAGAYNEQFF.

In this sample, this clonotype turned up many times. This rearrangement joins TRBV27 to TRBJ2-1; 10 nucleotides align to TRBD2. Looked up from germline, CDR1 is MNHEY and CDR2 is SMNVEV (reference sequence). The CDR3 loop spans 16 amino acids. Trimming cost V 7 bases and J 4 bases; bases outside gene matches: 10. Written as DNA, the CDR3 is TGTGCCAGCACCGTTGCCGCTAGCGGGGGATACAATGAGCAGTTCTTC. Encoded protein: CASTVAASGGYNEQFF.

The rearrangement uses TRBV6-2 or TRBV6-3 and TRBJ2-7; D may match TRBD1 or TRBD2 (5 bases each). V lost 4 bases and J lost 3, with 13 bases in between. The CDR3 spans 14 residues. Per the germline V gene, CDR1 is MNHEY and CDR2 is SVGEGT. This CDR3 reads CASSFRDGHYEQYF. CDR3 nucleotide sequence: TGTGCCAGCAGTTTCCGGGACGGTCACTACGAGCAGTACTTC.

The chain combines TRBV29-1 with TRBJ1-1; D possibly corresponds to TRBD1 (5 bases). The ends were cut back, 3 bases at V and 1 base at J, with 9 bases in the middle. The CDR3 loop spans 13 amino acids. Germline loops: CDR1 SQVTM, CDR2 ANQGSEA. CDR3 in amino acids: CSVENGGNTEAFF. DNA for the CDR3: TGCAGCGTTGAGAATGGGGGGAACACTGAAGCTTTCTTT.

The rearrangement uses TRBV7-2 and TRBJ2-1; TRBD1 might be the D (5 bases). The CDR3 runs 13 residues. V was trimmed by 5 bases and J by 5 bases, leaving 10 bases between them. In germline, CDR1 is SGHTA, CDR2 FQGNSA. CDR3 in DNA: TGTGCCAGCAGCGCTCGCAGGGACAATGAGCAGTTCTTC. Translating it yields CASSARRDNEQFF.

A few counts support this clonotype. The chain is built from TRBV29-1 and TRBJ2-7; possibly TRBD1 or TRBD2 for D (5 bases each). The germline CDR1 and CDR2 sequences are SQVTM and ANQGSEA. The V end was cut by 4 bases, the J end by 2 bases, with 9 bases between. This CDR3 has 12 residues. CDR3 bases: TGCAGCGTTGGTGAGGGACCCTACGAGCAGTACTTC. Translation gives CSVGEGPYEQYF.

The table lists this clonotype with many counts. The CDR3 is CASIPDGNNQPQHF. CDR3 sequence (DNA): TGTGCCAGCATCCCGGACGGAAACAATCAGCCCCAGCATTTT. The rearrangement links TRBV12-3 or TRBV12-4 to TRBJ1-5, with D unresolved. This CDR3 is built from 14 residues. Trimming cost V 7 bases and J 3 bases, with 13 bases left between them.

The CDR3 reads CASSPPGQGVYEQYF. The DNA of the CDR3 is TGTGCCAGCAGCCCACCGGGACAGGGGGTCTACGAGCAGTACTTC. J is TRBJ2-7 and V is TRBV11-1, with TRBD1 identical over 11 bases. The CDR3 loop spans 15 amino acids. V lost 5 bases to trimming and J lost 3 bases; unmatched junction nucleotides: 6. Germline CDR1 and CDR2: SGHAT and FQDESV (reference sequence).

Many counts were recorded for this clonotype. V gene TRBV7-9 combines with J gene TRBJ2-1, with TRBD2 matching over 10 bases. Germline values: CDR1 SEHNR, CDR2 FQNEAQ (reference sequence). The CDR3 contains 19 residues. The J segment lost 9 bases and the V segment lost 4 bases, leaving 21 bases of the junction unmatched. CDR3 residues: CASSSRVTSGFPPVTEQFF. CDR3 in DNA: TGTGCCAGCAGCTCCCGGGTGACTAGCGGGTTCCCTCCAGTCACTGAGCAGTTCTTC.

The genes are TRBV18 and TRBJ2-1, with D maybe TRBD1 (9 bases). This CDR3 has 18 amino acids. V gave up 4 bases and J gave up 0 bases, with 19 bases separating them. CDR1 is KGHSH and CDR2 is LQKENI in the germline V gene. The CDR3 DNA reads TGTGCCAGCTCACGGGACAGGGTAGCGGGGAGCTCCTACAATGAGCAGTTCTTC. This codes for CASSRDRVAGSSYNEQFF.

This clonotype came up many times. V usage is TRBV5-5 and J usage is TRBJ2-7, with D perhaps TRBD2 (6 bases). Trimming removed 4 bases from V and 5 bases from J, with 16 bases in between. The CDR3 covers 14 residues. Germline CDR1 SGHKS, CDR2 YYEKEE (reference sequence). The chain's CDR3 is CASSRSGGADEQYV. In nucleotides, the CDR3 is TGTGCCAGCAGCCGCAGCGGAGGGGCGGACGAGCAGTACGTC.

This clonotype was seen at least ten times. This rearrangement joins TRBV12-3 or TRBV12-4 to TRBJ2-1; 12 bases agree with TRBD2. This CDR3 comprises 15 residues. V lost 2 bases, J lost 9 bases, and 5 bases stayed unmatched. The CDR3 nucleotides are TGTGCCAGCAGTTTAAGGGGACTAGCGGGTCGTGAGCAGTTCTTC. Translating gives CASSLRGLAGREQFF.

This clonotype was detected ten times or more. This chain connects TRBV20-1 to TRBJ2-5; the D is unclear. The CDR3 has 12 amino acids. In germline, CDR1 is DFQATT, CDR2 SNEGSKA (reference sequence). Trimming stripped 3 bases from V and 1 base from J, with 6 bases between. CDR3 DNA sequence: TGCAGTGCTAGTCTCGGCCAAGAGACCCAGTACTTC. Translation: CSASLGQETQYF.

This clonotype was detected ten times or more. The V gene is TRBV20-1, the J gene TRBJ2-1; 10 bases fit TRBD1. Trimming at V came to 6 bases and at J to 8 bases, leaving 7 bases not matched to a gene. The germline gives CDR1 DFQATT, CDR2 SNEGSKA (reference sequence). The CDR3 totals 13 residues. In DNA, the CDR3 is TGCAGTGCGTGGACAGGGGGGAGGCATGAGCAGTTCTTC. Its translation: CSAWTGGRHEQFF.

This clonotype was picked up many times. V is TRBV6-5 and J is TRBJ2-7; 9 nucleotides match TRBD2. V lost 3 bases to trimming and J lost 3 bases; unmatched junction nucleotides: 9. Germline V gene sequence: CDR1 MNHEY, CDR2 SVGAGI. The CDR3 totals 16 residues. CDR3 amino acids: CASSYSRLAAYYEQYF. CDR3 in DNA: TGTGCCAGCAGTTATTCCCGACTAGCGGCTTACTACGAGCAGTACTTC.